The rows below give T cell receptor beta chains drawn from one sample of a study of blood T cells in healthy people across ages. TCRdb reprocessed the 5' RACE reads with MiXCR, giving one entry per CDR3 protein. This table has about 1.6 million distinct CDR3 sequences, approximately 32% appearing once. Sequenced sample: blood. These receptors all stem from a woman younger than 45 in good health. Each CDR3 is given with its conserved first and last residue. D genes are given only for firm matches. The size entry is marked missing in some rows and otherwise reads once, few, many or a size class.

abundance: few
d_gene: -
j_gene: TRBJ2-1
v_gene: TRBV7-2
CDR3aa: CASSSGVFYYNEQFF
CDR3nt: TGTGCCAGCAGCTCTGGAGTTTTTTACTACAATGAGCAGTTCTTC

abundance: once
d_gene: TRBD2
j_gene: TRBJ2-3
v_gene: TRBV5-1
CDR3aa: CASSLIGGGPADTQYF
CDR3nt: TGCGCCAGCAGCTTGATAGGCGGGGGGCCGGCAGATACGCAGTATTTT

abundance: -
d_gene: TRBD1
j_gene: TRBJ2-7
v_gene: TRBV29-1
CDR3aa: CSIQGGDRGYEQYF
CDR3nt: TGCAGCATCCAAGGGGGGGACAGGGGCTACGAGCAGTACTTC

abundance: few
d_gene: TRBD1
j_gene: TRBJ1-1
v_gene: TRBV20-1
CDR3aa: CSARGTGSTEAFF
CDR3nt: TGCAGTGCTAGGGGGACAGGGTCCACTGAAGCTTTCTTT

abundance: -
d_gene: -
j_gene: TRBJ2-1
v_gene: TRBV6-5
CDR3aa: CASSYGAENAYNEQFF
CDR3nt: TGTGCCAGCAGTTACGGGGCGGAAAACGCCTACAATGAGCAGTTCTTC

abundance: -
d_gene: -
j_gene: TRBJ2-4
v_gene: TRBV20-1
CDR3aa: CSARGLWTGAKNIQYF
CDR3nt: TGCAGTGCTAGGGGGCTTTGGACGGGAGCCAAAAACATTCAGTACTTC

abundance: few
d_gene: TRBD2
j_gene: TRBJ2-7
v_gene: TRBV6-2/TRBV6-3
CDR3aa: CASSYSLADYEQYF
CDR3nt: TGTGCCAGCAGCTACTCCCTAGCGGACTACGAGCAGTACTTC

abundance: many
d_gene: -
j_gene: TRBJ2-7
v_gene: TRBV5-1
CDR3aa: CASSLAGDSRSYEQYF
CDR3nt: TGCGCCAGCAGCTTGGCCGGAGACAGCCGCTCCTACGAGCAGTACTTC

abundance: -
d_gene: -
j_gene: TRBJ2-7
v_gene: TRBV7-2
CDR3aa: CASSSGQAGETQDF
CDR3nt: TGTGCCAGCAGCTCGGGGCAGGCCGGGGAGACCCAGGACTTC

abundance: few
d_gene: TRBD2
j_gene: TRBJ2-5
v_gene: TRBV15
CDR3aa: CATSLEGTSGYVQYF
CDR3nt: TGTGCCACCAGCTTAGAGGGGACTAGCGGATACGTGCAGTACTTC

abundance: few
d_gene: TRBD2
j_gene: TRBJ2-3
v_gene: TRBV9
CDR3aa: CASSVLAGGGDTQYF
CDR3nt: TGTGCCAGCAGCGTACTTGCGGGGGGGGGAGATACGCAGTATTTT

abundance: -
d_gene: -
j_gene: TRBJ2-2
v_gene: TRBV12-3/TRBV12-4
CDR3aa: CASSLAFVNTGELFF
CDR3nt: TGTGCCAGCAGTTTAGCGTTTGTGAACACCGGGGAGCTGTTTTTT

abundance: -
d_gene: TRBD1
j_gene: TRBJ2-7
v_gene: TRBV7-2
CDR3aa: CASSKSGGAGGAYEQYF
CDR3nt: TGTGCCAGCAGCAAGAGCGGTGGGGCAGGGGGAGCATACGAGCAGTACTTC

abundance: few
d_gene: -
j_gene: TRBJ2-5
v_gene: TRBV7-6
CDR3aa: CASSLLEVRETQYF
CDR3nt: TGTGCCAGCAGCTTACTCGAAGTCCGGGAGACCCAGTACTTC

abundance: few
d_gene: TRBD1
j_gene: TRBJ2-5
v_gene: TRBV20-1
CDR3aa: CSAGLDRGRGKTQYF
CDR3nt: TGCAGTGCTGGCTTGGACAGGGGGCGTGGAAAGACCCAGTACTTC

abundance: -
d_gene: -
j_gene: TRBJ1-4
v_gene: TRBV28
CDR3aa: CASSSGSEGEKLFF
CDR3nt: TGTGCCAGCAGTTCAGGGTCGGAGGGGGAAAAACTGTTTTTT

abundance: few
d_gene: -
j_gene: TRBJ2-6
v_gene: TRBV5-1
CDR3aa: CASSLISSGANVLTF
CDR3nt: TGCGCCAGCAGCTTGATATCCTCTGGGGCCAACGTCCTGACTTTC

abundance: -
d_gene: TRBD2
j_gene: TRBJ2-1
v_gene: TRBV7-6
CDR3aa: CASSSTSGLAGGSSYNEQFF
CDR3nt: TGTGCCAGCAGCTCGACGAGCGGACTAGCGGGGGGGAGCTCCTACAATGAGCAGTTCTTC

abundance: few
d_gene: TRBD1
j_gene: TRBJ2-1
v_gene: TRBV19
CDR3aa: CASSIQGVHNEQFF
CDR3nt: TGTGCCAGTAGTATCCAGGGGGTACACAATGAGCAGTTCTTC

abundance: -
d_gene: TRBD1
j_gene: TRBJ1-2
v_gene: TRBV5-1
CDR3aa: CASSHTGGVGYTF
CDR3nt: TGCGCCAGCAGCCACACAGGGGGCGTCGGCTACACCTTC

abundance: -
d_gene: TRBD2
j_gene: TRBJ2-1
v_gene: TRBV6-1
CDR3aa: CASRELAGNEQFF
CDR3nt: TGTGCCAGCAGAGAACTAGCGGGGAATGAGCAGTTCTTC

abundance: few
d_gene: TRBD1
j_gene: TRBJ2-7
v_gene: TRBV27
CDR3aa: CAIRRDSLYEQYF
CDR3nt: TGTGCCATTAGAAGGGACAGTCTATACGAGCAGTACTTC

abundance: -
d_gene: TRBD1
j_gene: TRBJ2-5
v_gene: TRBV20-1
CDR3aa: CSANSKGQNKETQYF
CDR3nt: TGCAGTGCAAATTCGAAGGGACAGAATAAAGAGACCCAGTACTTC

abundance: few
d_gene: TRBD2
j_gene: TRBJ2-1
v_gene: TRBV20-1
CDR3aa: CSAIYTGTSGYNEQFF
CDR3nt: TGCAGTGCTATTTACACCGGGACTAGCGGCTACAATGAGCAGTTCTTC

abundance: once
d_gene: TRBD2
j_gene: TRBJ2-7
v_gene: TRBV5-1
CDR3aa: CASSNQELAGNYNEQYF
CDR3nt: TGCGCCAGCAGCAACCAGGAACTAGCGGGCAATTACAATGAGCAGTACTTC

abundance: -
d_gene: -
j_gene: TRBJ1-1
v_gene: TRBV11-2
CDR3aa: CASSLVQGRSEAFF
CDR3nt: TGTGCCAGCAGCTTAGTCCAGGGAAGATCCGAAGCTTTCTTT

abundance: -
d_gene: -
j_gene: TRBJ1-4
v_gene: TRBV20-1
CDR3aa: CSAIQSGEKLFF
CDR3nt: TGCAGTGCTATACAGTCGGGGGAAAAACTGTTTTTT

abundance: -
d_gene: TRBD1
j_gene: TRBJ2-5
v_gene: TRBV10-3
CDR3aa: CANPTGARETQYF
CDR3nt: TGTGCCAACCCTACAGGGGCCAGAGAGACCCAGTACTTC

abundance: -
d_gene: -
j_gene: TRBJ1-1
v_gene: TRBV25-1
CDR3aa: CASIQPGSYTEAFF
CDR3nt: TGTGCCAGCATCCAGCCAGGGTCGTACACTGAAGCTTTCTTT

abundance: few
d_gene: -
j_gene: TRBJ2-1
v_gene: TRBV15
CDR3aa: CATSRSSSYNEQFF
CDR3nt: TGTGCCACCAGCAGATCGAGCTCCTACAATGAGCAGTTCTTC

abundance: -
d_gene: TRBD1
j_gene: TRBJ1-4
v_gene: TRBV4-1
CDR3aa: CASSQAGQGRGEKLFF
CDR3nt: TGCGCCAGCAGCCAAGCCGGACAGGGACGGGGGGAAAAACTGTTTTTT

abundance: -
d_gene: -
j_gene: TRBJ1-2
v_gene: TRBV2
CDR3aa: CAQRRSPQGYGYTF
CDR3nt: TGTGCCCAACGGCGGAGTCCCCAGGGCTATGGCTACACCTTC

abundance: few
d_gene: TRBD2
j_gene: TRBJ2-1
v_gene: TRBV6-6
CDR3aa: CASSYYKVAGSYNEQFF
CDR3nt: TGTGCCAGCAGTTACTATAAGGTAGCGGGAAGCTACAATGAGCAGTTCTTC

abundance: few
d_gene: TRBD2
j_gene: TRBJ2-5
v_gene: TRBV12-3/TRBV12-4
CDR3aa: CASSFIAGGPHQETQYF
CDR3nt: TGTGCCAGCAGTTTCATAGCGGGGGGGCCCCACCAAGAGACCCAGTACTTC

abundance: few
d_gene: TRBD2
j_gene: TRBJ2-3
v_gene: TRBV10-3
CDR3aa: CAISDGGGASTDTQYF
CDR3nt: TGTGCCATCAGTGACGGCGGGGGGGCTAGCACAGATACGCAGTATTTT

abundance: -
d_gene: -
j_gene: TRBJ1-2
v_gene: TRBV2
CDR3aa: CASRGQGTNGYTF
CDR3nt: TGTGCCAGCAGGGGGCAGGGAACCAATGGCTACACCTTC

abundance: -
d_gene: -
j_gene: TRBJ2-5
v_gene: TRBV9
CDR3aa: CASSEAGGAPETQYF
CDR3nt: TGTGCCAGCAGCGAAGCTGGGGGCGCCCCGGAGACCCAGTACTTC

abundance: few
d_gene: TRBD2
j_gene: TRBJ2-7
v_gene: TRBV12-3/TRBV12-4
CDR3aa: CASGLAGGTPGEQYF
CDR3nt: TGTGCCAGCGGCCTGGCGGGAGGCACCCCGGGGGAGCAGTACTTC

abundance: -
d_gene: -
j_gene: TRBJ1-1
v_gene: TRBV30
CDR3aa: CAWSEDRIMNTEAFF
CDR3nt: TGTGCCTGGAGTGAAGACAGGATTATGAACACTGAAGCTTTCTTT

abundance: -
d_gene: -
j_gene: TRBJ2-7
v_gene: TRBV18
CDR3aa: CASPPSSYEQYF
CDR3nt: TGTGCCAGCCCCCCAAGCTCCTACGAGCAGTACTTC

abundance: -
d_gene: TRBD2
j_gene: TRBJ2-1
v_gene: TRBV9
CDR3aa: CASSPLAGTSYNEQFF
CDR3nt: TGTGCCAGCAGCCCTCTAGCGGGAACCTCCTACAATGAGCAGTTCTTC

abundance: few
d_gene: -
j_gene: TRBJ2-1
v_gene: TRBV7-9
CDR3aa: CASRSGAGPYNEQFF
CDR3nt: TGTGCCAGCCGATCGGGGGCGGGCCCTTACAATGAGCAGTTCTTC

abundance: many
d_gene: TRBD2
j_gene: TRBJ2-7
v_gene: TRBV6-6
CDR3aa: CASSPLAGGPRIEQYF
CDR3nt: TGTGCCAGCAGTCCCCTAGCGGGAGGGCCTCGCATCGAGCAGTACTTC

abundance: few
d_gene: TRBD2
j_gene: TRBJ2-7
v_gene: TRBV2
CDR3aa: CASRGLAGLGTYEQYF
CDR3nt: TGTGCCAGCAGAGGACTCGCGGGACTAGGGACCTACGAGCAGTACTTC

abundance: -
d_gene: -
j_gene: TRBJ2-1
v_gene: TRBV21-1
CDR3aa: CAIWAGVYNEQFF
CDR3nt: TGTGCCATTTGGGCTGGGGTCTACAATGAGCAGTTCTTC

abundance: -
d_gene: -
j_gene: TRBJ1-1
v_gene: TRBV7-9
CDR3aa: CASSLEGPDLNTEAFF
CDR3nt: TGTGCCAGCAGCTTAGAAGGGCCAGATTTGAACACTGAAGCTTTCTTT

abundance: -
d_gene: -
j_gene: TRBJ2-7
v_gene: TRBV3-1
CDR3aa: CASSQGVTSPTYEQYF
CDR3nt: TGTGCCAGCAGCCAAGGGGTCACATCACCAACCTACGAGCAGTACTTC

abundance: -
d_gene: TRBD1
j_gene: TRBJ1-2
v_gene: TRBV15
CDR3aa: CATRTGGAQNYGYTF
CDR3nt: TGCGCCACCAGGACAGGGGGCGCCCAGAACTATGGCTACACCTTC

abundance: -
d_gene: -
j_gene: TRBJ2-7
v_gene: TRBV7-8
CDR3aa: CASTSFGRDYEQYF
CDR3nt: TGTGCCAGCACCTCCTTCGGCAGAGACTACGAGCAGTACTTC

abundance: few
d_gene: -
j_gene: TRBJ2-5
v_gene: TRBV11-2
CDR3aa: CASSPIGRQQETQYF
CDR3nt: TGTGCCAGCAGCCCAATTGGTCGACAGCAAGAGACCCAGTACTTC

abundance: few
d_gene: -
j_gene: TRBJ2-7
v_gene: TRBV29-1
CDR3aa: CSAGGPGGETRYF
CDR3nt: TGCAGCGCTGGGGGCCCAGGGGGGGAGACCCGGTACTTC

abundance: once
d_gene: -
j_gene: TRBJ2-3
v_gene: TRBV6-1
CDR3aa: CAGSEGQLSTDTQYF
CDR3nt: TGTGCCGGCAGTGAAGGACAGCTGAGCACAGATACGCAGTATTTT

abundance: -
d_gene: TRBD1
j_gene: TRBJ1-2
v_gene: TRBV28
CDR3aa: CASSYRGSGYTF
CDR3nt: TGTGCCAGCAGTTACAGGGGAAGTGGCTACACCTTC

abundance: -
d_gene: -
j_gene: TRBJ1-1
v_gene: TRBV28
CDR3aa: CASSSSPSYAFF
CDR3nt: TGTGCCAGCAGCTCCAGCCCGTCGTATGCTTTCTTT